A selection of T cell receptor beta chains follows, all from one sample in a study of blood T cells in healthy people across ages. TCRdb fed the 5' RACE reads into MiXCR, producing one record per CDR3 protein. Of hundreds of thousands of distinct CDR3 sequences listed, around two fifths were seen once; the top ten hold about 30%. The source material was blood. The receptors here all came from an elderly man in good health. Each CDR3 is given without its conserved first and last residue. Each record gives: J gene, V gene, CDR3 protein.

J gene: TRBJ2-1; V gene: TRBV7-2; CDR3 protein: ASSLDRAREF
J gene: TRBJ2-1; V gene: TRBV20-1; CDR3 protein: SARAPTPNEQF
J gene: TRBJ2-3; V gene: TRBV15; CDR3 protein: ATSVGAGTQY
J gene: TRBJ2-3; V gene: TRBV7-6; CDR3 protein: ASSLGDSGSTQY
J gene: TRBJ2-7; V gene: TRBV28; CDR3 protein: ASGLAGAYEQY
J gene: TRBJ2-5; V gene: TRBV7-2; CDR3 protein: ASTKGWTSGGEETQY
J gene: TRBJ1-1; V gene: TRBV20-1; CDR3 protein: SARIRQGAGTEAF
J gene: TRBJ2-5; V gene: TRBV10-1; CDR3 protein: ASSESGVGQETQY
J gene: TRBJ2-7; V gene: TRBV7-6; CDR3 protein: ASSLEPRHPTKAYEQY
J gene: TRBJ2-1; V gene: TRBV29-1; CDR3 protein: SDRRGANEQF
J gene: TRBJ2-3; V gene: TRBV9; CDR3 protein: ASTVQGRSDTQY
J gene: TRBJ1-5; V gene: TRBV20-1; CDR3 protein: SAAGGTGSNQPQH
J gene: TRBJ2-2; V gene: TRBV4-2; CDR3 protein: ASSHGSGGTNTGELF
J gene: TRBJ2-1; V gene: TRBV4-3; CDR3 protein: ASSHELEYNEQF
J gene: NA; V gene: TRBV6-1; CDR3 protein: ASSEGRTGVREQY
J gene: NA; V gene: TRBV7-6; CDR3 protein: ASSPRERSGYEQY
J gene: TRBJ1-5; V gene: TRBV25-1; CDR3 protein: ASSEFGSNQPQH
J gene: TRBJ2-7; V gene: TRBV7-2; CDR3 protein: ASSFSASGGYNEQY
J gene: TRBJ1-5; V gene: TRBV28; CDR3 protein: ASSLSGGVGQPQH
J gene: TRBJ2-1; V gene: TRBV6-2/TRBV6-3; CDR3 protein: ASSFPRTEGETQF
J gene: TRBJ2-6; V gene: TRBV6-2/TRBV6-3; CDR3 protein: ASSYSSGTGISGANVLT
J gene: TRBJ2-5; V gene: TRBV6-2/TRBV6-3; CDR3 protein: ASSYLTGSYNEQY
J gene: TRBJ1-2; V gene: TRBV20-1; CDR3 protein: SARDGAGAYYGYT
J gene: TRBJ2-7; V gene: TRBV20-1; CDR3 protein: SAKREYHEQY
J gene: TRBJ1-5; V gene: TRBV7-2; CDR3 protein: ASSLRAEYQPQH
J gene: TRBJ2-5; V gene: TRBV12-3/TRBV12-4; CDR3 protein: ASRRTGTGGNEQY
J gene: TRBJ1-5; V gene: TRBV7-2; CDR3 protein: ASSLGQGHQPQH
J gene: TRBJ2-7; V gene: TRBV4-1; CDR3 protein: ASSQEDRARDEQY
J gene: TRBJ1-2; V gene: TRBV3-1; CDR3 protein: ASSQESREGGYT
J gene: TRBJ2-3; V gene: TRBV9; CDR3 protein: ASGKAGGPTDTQY
J gene: TRBJ2-3; V gene: TRBV20-1; CDR3 protein: SASKRGGSDTQY
J gene: TRBJ2-7; V gene: TRBV4-3; CDR3 protein: ASSQDWGRAGSYEQY
J gene: TRBJ2-1; V gene: TRBV11-3; CDR3 protein: ASSLVPRSEQF
J gene: NA; V gene: TRBV4-3; CDR3 protein: ASSQGTQSGTPPYEQY
J gene: TRBJ2-1; V gene: TRBV7-3; CDR3 protein: ASSSSGQGNNEQF
J gene: TRBJ2-7; V gene: TRBV29-1; CDR3 protein: SVEVLGYEQY
J gene: TRBJ1-1; V gene: TRBV30; CDR3 protein: AWREQGAGEAF
J gene: TRBJ2-5; V gene: TRBV12-3/TRBV12-4; CDR3 protein: ASSLGRTRDEQY
J gene: TRBJ2-1; V gene: TRBV6-2/TRBV6-3; CDR3 protein: ASRAGGSYNEQF
J gene: TRBJ1-5; V gene: TRBV7-9; CDR3 protein: ASNTLDQPQH
J gene: TRBJ2-2; V gene: TRBV7-8; CDR3 protein: ASSFGSGPGELF
J gene: TRBJ1-1; V gene: TRBV30; CDR3 protein: AWSPRRNTEAF
J gene: TRBJ2-7; V gene: TRBV10-3; CDR3 protein: AISDPGGGKTYEQY
J gene: TRBJ2-3; V gene: TRBV25-1; CDR3 protein: ASRWDTDTQY
J gene: TRBJ1-2; V gene: TRBV29-1; CDR3 protein: SAEEIPNYGYT
J gene: TRBJ2-5; V gene: TRBV4-3; CDR3 protein: ASSQDDQYQETQY